The subject of this entry is one T cell receptor (beta chain). The data stem from a study of shared clonotypes between healthy human individuals. The V gene lost 4 bases and the J gene lost 4 bases, with 13 bases spanning the gap. Germline loops: CDR1 SEHNR, CDR2 FQNEAQ (reference sequence). CDR3 size: 15 residues. Only in-frame clones appear in the TCRdb table, and some are missing; sequencing was by immunoSEQ multiplex PCR. The sample has 2 million to 2.5 million clones; 93% are singletons. V gene TRBV7-9 combines with J gene TRBJ1-4; D unresolved. Source material: naive CD4+ T cells from PBMCs. The subset denotes: CD45RA+ positively selected. The TCR comes from a man younger than 30 in good health. Some clones in this sample may be carry-over from other donors' samples. The CDR3 is CASSSRGPRNEKLFF. CDR3 nucleotides: TGTGCCAGCAGCTCTCGGGGTCCCCGTAATGAAAAACTGTTTTTT.